The following is a T cell receptor beta chain sequence with its context. Its antigen is unidentified. Looked up from germline, CDR1 is MNHNY and CDR2 is SVGAGI (reference sequence). This CDR3 is 16 amino acids long. Trimming took 2 bases from V and 0 from J; bases not matched to a gene: 4. These data belong to a study of STAT5B mutations in CD4+ large granular lymphocyte leukemia. This was a survey-level run. Original processing notes: The detection floor for productive clonotype frequency was 2.59 x 10-5. Libraries were prepared by immunoSEQ multiplex PCR; TCRdb keeps only in-frame clonotypes and omits some of them. V and J calls and clone size follow that table, whereas D and trimming were derived from the DNA. This table holds some 40,000 clones, 80% to 90% found once. Overall study findings and caveats: No patients shared main leukemic clonotypes, though around 24% appeared at low frequency elsewhere. Top patient clones used TRBV06 genes more often: 8/27 versus 2/35 in controls.

The material sequenced was CD4+ T cells from blood buffy coats. This chain joins TRBV6-6 and TRBJ2-3, with 8 bases fitting TRBD2. This TCR came from a human donor in good health. The CDR3 loop is CASSYGLAGSTDTQYF. The CDR3 nucleotides are TGTGCCAGCAGTTACGGGCTAGCGGGTAGCACAGATACGCAGTATTTT.